This TCR beta chain was found in a study of blood T cell repertoires in COVID-19 (TCRdb year 2020). For context, the study as a whole: The collaborator samples originated in the United States, Italy and Spain and spanned the acute and convalescent phases of COVID-19. The material from the prospective study consisted of cDNA or gDNA derived from T cells, B-cell-depleted T cells, or PBMCs. Subjects who had been exposed to COVID-19, were actively infected with it, or had recovered from it provided the deeply sampled blood TCRbeta repertoires that made up the dataset. The repertoires were made available in a free public database intended to serve as a resource for research on the immune response to SARS-CoV-2. Samples were obtained from the ongoing ImmuneRACE study (first 160 participants) and from 1,254 subjects provided by 6 global collaborators. A de-identified subject ID, COVID-19 status, age in years and sex were almost always included in the sample metadata. HLA class I and class II types, where available, came from metadata supplied by the sample provider rather than from assay-based typing.

TCRbeta CDR3 regions were amplified from genomic DNA by means of the immunoSEQ Assay, a bias-controlled multiplex PCR. Under the source paper's analysis protocol: The number of nucleated cells in each sample was estimated from the amplification of reference gene primers within the assay. To quantify the absolute abundance of each unique TCRbeta CDR3 rearrangement, sequence reads were collapsed and filtered. Productive Simpson clonality was computed per sample as the square root of Simpson's diversity index over productive rearrangements. The immuneACCESS repertoire file appears here via TCRdb, limited to in-frame rearrangements. These files lack a portion of the clones; in checked studies, under half of the deficit traces to unresolved V genes, and the cause of the others is not known. The D gene and trimming were derived from the DNA, and the V and J assignments and clone size from that table. The sample table holds some 160,000 clones, of which around 85% were seen once. The ten top clones hold less than 7% of the sample.

Overall study outcomes, separate from this receptor: The amount of clinical and demographic metadata varied by source and participant and was provided uncurated.

Worth noting for this clone: It lacks a known antigen. No much larger clone exists at a distance of one base, and base qualities are not known.

Enrolling through a virtual design, the prospective study's participants ranged in age from roughly 18 to 100 years and lived across more than 20 United States geographic areas. In the prospective study, participants were assigned to cohorts based on the clinical history participants reported in a screening survey and a study questionnaire. Recovered participants in ImmuneRACE Cohort 3 were defined by two consecutive negative NP/OP PCR tests, clearance by a healthcare professional, or resolution of symptoms. In the prospective study, whole blood, serum and a nasopharyngeal or oropharyngeal swab were collected from each participant by mobile phlebotomists. Prospective study participants could optionally give additional blood draws and questionnaires over an approximately 2-month period. Prospective study blood samples were shipped either frozen or at room temperature before DNA extraction. The CDR3 has 19 amino acids, counting the end cysteine and phenylalanine. The CDR3 DNA has 57 bases and is translated from base 1. V is pruned by 0 bases and J by 0 bases, leaving 5 bases of the junction without a gene match. CDR1 SGHRS and CDR2 YFSETQ are derived from the germline V gene.

Here the chain combines TRBV5-1 and TRBJ2-6; 11 central bases correspond to TRBD1. This sequence originates from a woman in her thirties or forties who had recovered from COVID-19. Sequencing input: PBMCs or T cells enriched from blood (not recorded which). The CDR3 is CASSLGTGGSVSGANVLTF. The DNA reads as follows: TGCGCCAGCAGCTTGGGGACAGGGGGCTCTGTCTCTGGGGCCAACGTCCTGACTTTC.